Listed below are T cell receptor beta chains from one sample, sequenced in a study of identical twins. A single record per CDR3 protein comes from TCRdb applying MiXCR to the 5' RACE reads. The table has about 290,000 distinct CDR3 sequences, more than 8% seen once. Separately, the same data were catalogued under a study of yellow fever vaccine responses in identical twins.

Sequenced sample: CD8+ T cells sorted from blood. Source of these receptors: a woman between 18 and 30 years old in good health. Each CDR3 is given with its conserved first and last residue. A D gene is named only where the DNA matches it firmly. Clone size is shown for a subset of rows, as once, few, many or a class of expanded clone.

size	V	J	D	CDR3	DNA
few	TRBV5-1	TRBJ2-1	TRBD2	CASSPDGSGSRSYNEQFF	TGCGCCAGCAGCCCTGACGGGAGCGGGAGTCGCAGTTACAATGAGCAGTTCTTC
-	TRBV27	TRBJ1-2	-	CASSGGGYGYTF	TGTGCCAGCAGTGGGGGGGGTTATGGCTACACCTTC
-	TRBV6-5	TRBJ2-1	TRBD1	CASSYTGQEATNEQFF	TGTGCCAGCAGTTATACGGGACAGGAAGCCACCAATGAGCAGTTCTTC
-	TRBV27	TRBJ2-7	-	CASSLGSEGLYEQYF	TGTGCCAGCAGTTTAGGTTCCGAGGGCCTCTACGAGCAGTACTTC
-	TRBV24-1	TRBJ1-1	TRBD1	CATSGSTGQAFF	TGTGCCACCAGTGGATCGACAGGGCAAGCTTTCTTT
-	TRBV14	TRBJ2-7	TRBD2	CASSTRTSGSEQYF	TGTGCCAGCAGCACGAGGACTAGCGGGAGCGAGCAGTACTTC
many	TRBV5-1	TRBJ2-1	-	CASSLGDYNEQFF	TGCGCCAGCAGCTTGGGGGATTACAATGAGCAGTTCTTC
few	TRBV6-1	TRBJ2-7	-	CASSEAPAPYEQYF	TGTGCCAGCAGTGAAGCTCCCGCTCCCTACGAGCAGTACTTC
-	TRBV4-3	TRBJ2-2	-	CASSQEGGLNTGELFF	TGCGCCAGCAGCCAAGAAGGCGGGCTGAACACCGGGGAGCTGTTTTTT
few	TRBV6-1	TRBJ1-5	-	CASSPTPNNQPQHF	TGTGCCAGCAGTCCTACCCCCAACAATCAGCCCCAGCATTTT
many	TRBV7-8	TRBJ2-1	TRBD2	CASSPSGGAGNEQFF	TGTGCCAGCAGCCCTAGCGGGGGGGCAGGAAATGAGCAGTTCTTC
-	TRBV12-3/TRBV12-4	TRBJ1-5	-	CASSRVGDQPQHF	TGTGCCAGCAGCAGGGTTGGCGATCAGCCCCAGCATTTT
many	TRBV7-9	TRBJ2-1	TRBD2	CASSLSRTSGAYNEQFF	TGTGCCAGCAGCCTATCCCGAACTAGCGGGGCCTACAATGAGCAGTTCTTC
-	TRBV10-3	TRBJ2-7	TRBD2	CAISESSTSTYEHYF	TGTGCCATCAGTGAGTCATCGACTAGCACCTACGAGCACTACTTC
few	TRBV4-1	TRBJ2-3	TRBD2	CASSQGGGGDTQYF	TGCGCCAGCAGCCAAGGGGGGGGAGGAGATACGCAGTATTTT
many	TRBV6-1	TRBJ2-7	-	CASSQQGPGYEQYF	TGTGCCAGCAGCCAACAGGGCCCAGGCTACGAGCAGTACTTC
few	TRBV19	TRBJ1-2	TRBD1	CASSLPLSLQGDSYGYTF	TGTGCCAGTAGCCTACCTTTGAGTTTACAGGGGGACAGCTATGGCTACACCTTC
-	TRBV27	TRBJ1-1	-	CASTAEASTEAFF	TGTGCCAGCACCGCCGAGGCCTCCACTGAAGCTTTCTTT
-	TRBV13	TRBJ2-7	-	CASSRLKLELSPEQYF	TGTGCCAGCAGCCGACTCAAACTAGAGCTTTCCCCCGAGCAGTACTTC
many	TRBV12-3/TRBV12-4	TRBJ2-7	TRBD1	CASRRTGSYEQYF	TGTGCCAGCAGGCGGACAGGTTCCTACGAGCAGTACTTC
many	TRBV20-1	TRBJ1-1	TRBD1	CSARLLTGTGGTEAFF	TGCAGTGCTAGATTACTTACCGGGACAGGGGGCACTGAAGCTTTCTTT
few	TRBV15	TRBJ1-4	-	CATSMGWQANEKLFF	TGTGCCACCAGCATGGGGTGGCAAGCTAATGAAAAACTGTTTTTT
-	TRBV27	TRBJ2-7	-	CASSPGPTPSYEQYF	TGTGCCAGCAGTCCAGGGCCGACACCCAGTTACGAGCAGTACTTC
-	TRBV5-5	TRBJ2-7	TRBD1	CASSLFDRGGAGEQYF	TGTGCCAGCAGCTTATTCGACAGGGGGGGTGCGGGCGAGCAGTACTTC
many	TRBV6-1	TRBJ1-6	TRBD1	CASTYGTGLRSPLHF	TGTGCCAGCACCTACGGGACAGGGCTCAGGTCACCCCTCCACTTT
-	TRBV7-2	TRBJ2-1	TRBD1	CASTPSRGRINNEQFF	TGTGCCAGCACCCCTAGCAGGGGGCGCATCAACAATGAGCAGTTCTTC
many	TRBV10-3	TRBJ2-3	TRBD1	CAINSEGQGTTDTQYF	TGTGCCATCAATAGCGAGGGACAGGGAACGACAGATACGCAGTATTTT